Ten or more counts support the clone carrying this T cell receptor (beta chain). This entry is derived from a study of identical twins. In every case, the donor was a healthy Caucasian. V shed 3 bases, J shed 3 bases, and the junction held 6 bases outside the gene matches. The CDR3 sequence is 15 residues long. Germline V CDR1 and CDR2: SGHDN, FVKESK. TCRdb independently ran MiXCR on the 5' RACE reads; one entry per CDR3 protein. There are about 430,000 distinct CDR3 sequences in the sample; approximately 17% occur only once, and 10% to 15% lies in the top ten. This TCR came from a man aged 50 to 59 in good health. The J gene is TRBJ2-7, the V gene TRBV14, with 9 bases that match TRBD1. Sample: naive T cells sorted from blood. The CDR3 loop reads CASSQIGTGFYEQYF. In nucleotides, the CDR3 is TGTGCCAGCAGCCAGATCGGGACAGGGTTCTACGAGCAGTACTTC.